This T cell receptor (beta chain) was sequenced in a study of T cell clones after liver transplantation (dated by TCRdb to about 2019). Background on the whole study: ITN030ST, the source of the samples, was a randomized trial that attempted immunosuppression withdrawal within 2 years of liver transplantation. The study cohort included 8 liver transplant recipients, of whom 3 were classified as tolerant and 5 as non-tolerant. Blood samples were collected pre-transplant, then pre-randomization ahead of withdrawal, and finally post-randomization once withdrawal had either been completed or failed. No induction therapy was given to the subjects, and standard immunosuppression was administered until randomization at 12-24 months post-transplant. Tolerance was defined as complete immunosuppression withdrawal for at least one year with no rise in liver enzymes beyond twice the upper limit of normal. Donor-reactive T cell clones were identified by TCRbeta sequencing after a pre-transplant mixed lymphocyte reaction and then tracked in post-transplant blood. Third party-reactive TCRbeta sequences from pre-transplant MLRs were also identified as an antigen-independent comparator for donor-reactive sequences. Three of the eight recipients were HCV-positive; the others were transplanted for non-autoimmune, non-viral indications. Overall study results and their limits: The decline in donor-reactive sequences exceeded the decline in third party-reactive sequences, suggesting partial antigen-specific deletion that was unrelated to withdrawal success. Without allograft tissue specimens, donor-reactive T cells may have migrated into the graft rather than being deleted. Circulating donor-reactive CD4 TCRbeta sequences fell significantly post-transplant in most of the 8 subjects, irrespective of tolerance or HCV status. After accounting for repertoire turnover, donor-reactive detection was significantly reduced in 7 of 8 subjects for CD4 and 8 of 8 for CD8. The conclusions were preliminary, being limited by small, heterogeneous patient numbers and by non-standardized post-transplant time points. Low numbers of available donor cells limited the measurable donor-reactive repertoire in two subjects.

Worth noting for this clone: The clone's antigen remains unknown. Base-call qualities are not available, and no considerably larger clone is one nucleotide away.

Using immunoSEQ, frozen genomic DNA was subjected to high-throughput TCRbeta CDR3 sequencing, a process that included PCR amplification, mapping, bias correction and internal controls. On the authors' methods: Productive rearrangements were kept, and unique TCRbeta sequences were defined by CDR3 nucleotide sequence plus V and J gene. For classification of a sequence as donor-reactive, at least 5-fold expansion in CFSE-low cells relative to unstimulated pre-transplant cells and a frequency of at least 0.01% were required. Minimum frequency thresholds were set for each subject based on the unstimulated sample with the lowest template count, ensuring at least 90% detection power. Jensen-Shannon divergence between the top 1000 TCRbeta sequences post- versus pre-transplant served as the measure of repertoire turnover. Changes in detection of donor-reactive sequences were assessed with two-sided Fisher's exact tests. In TCRdb, the immuneACCESS table is reduced to in-frame sequences with V and J assigned. These tables do not hold every clone; where another copy was compared, an unresolved V gene accounts for under half, and the others remain unexplained. That table furnishes V, J and clone size, whereas the DNA furnished D and trimming. The sample records 49,000 or so clones, about 67% of which are singletons. 8.5% to 10% of the sample is taken by the ten largest.

Thawed unstimulated PBMCs were stained for CD3, CD4 and CD8 and FACS-sorted into CD3+CD4+ and CD3+CD8+ populations. All 8 studied subjects were randomized to immunosuppression withdrawal. Genomic DNA was isolated with the Qiagen DNeasy Blood and Tissue Kit. In the germline V gene, CDR1 corresponds to SGHAT and CDR2 to FQNNGV. From the cysteine up to the phenylalanine, the CDR3 has a length of 16 residues. Of the read, only the CDR3 DNA is kept; its 48 bases are in frame from base 1. Deletion took 7 bases off V and 2 bases off J, with a span of 18 bases between the germline ends. This clonotype originated in a human patient who received a liver transplant. In transplant recipients, some T cells may be of donor rather than host origin. This chain joins TRBV11-2 to TRBJ1-3; TRBD1 is a weak D gene call, 5 bases matching. The sample here was CD4+ T cells from blood, taken roughly 55 months after liver transplant. The DNA sequence reads TGTGCCAGCACCCTATTGGGGACCAGGGCTGGAAACACCATATATTTT. The resulting protein is CASTLLGTRAGNTIYF. With the portions outside the CDR3 filled from the reference TRBV11-2 and TRBJ1-3 genes, the complete variable region becomes EAGVAQSPRYKIIEKRQSVAFWCNPISGHATLYWYQQILGQGPKLLIQFQNNGVVDDSQLPKDRFSAERLKGVDSTLKIQPAKLEDSAVYLCASTLLGTRAGNTIYFGEGSWLTVV.